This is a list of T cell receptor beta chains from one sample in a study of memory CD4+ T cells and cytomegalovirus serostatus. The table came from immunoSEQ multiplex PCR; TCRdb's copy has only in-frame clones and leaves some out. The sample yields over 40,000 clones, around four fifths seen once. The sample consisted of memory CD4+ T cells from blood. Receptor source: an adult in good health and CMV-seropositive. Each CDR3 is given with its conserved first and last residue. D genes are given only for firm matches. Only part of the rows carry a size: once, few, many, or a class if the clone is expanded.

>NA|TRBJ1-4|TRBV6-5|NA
CASSPEQREKLFF
TGTGCCAGCAGTCCGGAGCAACGGGAAAAACTGTTTTTT
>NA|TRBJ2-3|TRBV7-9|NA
CASSTNTDTQYF
TGTGCCAGCAGCACGAATACAGATACGCAGTATTTT
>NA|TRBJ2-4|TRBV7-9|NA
CASSLDGGGHLNIQYF
TGTGCCAGCAGCTTAGATGGTGGAGGACACCTAAACATTCAGTACTTC
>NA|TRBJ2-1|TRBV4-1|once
CASSPDRNDRNEQFF
TGCGCCAGCAGCCCGGACAGAAACGACCGCAATGAGCAGTTCTTC
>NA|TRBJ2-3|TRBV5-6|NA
CASRGAGTATDTQYF
TGTGCCAGCAGGGGGGCGGGCACCGCCACAGATACGCAGTATTTT
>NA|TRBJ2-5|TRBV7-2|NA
CASSLDRETQYF
TGTGCCAGCAGCTTAGATCGGGAGACCCAGTACTTC
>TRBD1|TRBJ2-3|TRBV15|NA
CATKGARGTDTQYF
TGTGCCACCAAGGGGGCCAGGGGCACAGATACGCAGTATTTT
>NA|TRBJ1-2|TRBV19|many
CASIGRSYGYTF
TGTGCCAGTATTGGAAGGAGCTATGGCTACACCTTC
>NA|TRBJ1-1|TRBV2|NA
CVIGRGLNTEAFF
TGTGTAATTGGGAGGGGCCTGAACACTGAAGCTTTCTTT
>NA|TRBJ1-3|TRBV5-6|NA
CASSPWDRRNTIYF
TGTGCCAGCAGCCCTTGGGACCGGCGAAACACCATATATTTT
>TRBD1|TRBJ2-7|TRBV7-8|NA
CASSAGQVGGEQYF
TGTGCCAGCAGCGCCGGACAGGTGGGCGGCGAGCAGTACTTC
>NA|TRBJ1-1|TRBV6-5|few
CASSSLMNTEAFF
TGTGCCAGCAGTTCTTTGATGAACACTGAAGCTTTCTTT
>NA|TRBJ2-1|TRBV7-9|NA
CASSLENEQFF
TGTGCCAGCAGCTTAGAGAATGAGCAGTTCTTC
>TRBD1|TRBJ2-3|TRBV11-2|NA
CASSLDPGQGTDTQYF
TGTGCCAGCAGCTTAGATCCCGGACAGGGAACAGATACGCAGTATTTT
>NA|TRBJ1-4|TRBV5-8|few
CASSFLQGKDEKLFF
TGTGCCAGCAGCTTTCTGCAGGGGAAGGATGAAAAACTGTTTTTT
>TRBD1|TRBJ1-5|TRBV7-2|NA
CASSLNQGASQPQHF
TGTGCCAGCAGTCTAAACCAGGGGGCGAGTCAGCCCCAGCATTTT
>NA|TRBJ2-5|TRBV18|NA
CASSPRLYQETQYF
TGTGCCAGCTCACCCCGACTATACCAAGAGACCCAGTACTTC
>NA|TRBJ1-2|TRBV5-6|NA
CASSLGRQNYGYTF
TGTGCCAGCAGCTTGGGGCGACAGAACTATGGCTACACCTTC
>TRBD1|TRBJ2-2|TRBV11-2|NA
CASSLTGGDTGELFF
TGTGCCAGCAGCTTAACAGGGGGAGACACCGGGGAGCTGTTTTTT
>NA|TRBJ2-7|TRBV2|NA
CATAEGGAGYEQYF
TGTGCCACCGCGGAGGGGGGGGCTGGGTACGAGCAGTACTTC
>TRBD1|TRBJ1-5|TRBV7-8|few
CASSSTTGTHTRGNQPQHF
TGTGCCAGCAGCTCAACGACAGGGACCCATACGAGGGGCAATCAGCCCCAGCATTTT
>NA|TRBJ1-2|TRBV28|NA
CASTSGVRFDGYTF
NA
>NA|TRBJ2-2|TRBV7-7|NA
CASSLGQNTGELFF
TGTGCTAGCAGCTTGGGGCAGAACACCGGGGAGCTGTTTTTT
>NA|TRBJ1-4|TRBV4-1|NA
CASSRVRDGDATNEKLFF
TGCGCCAGCAGCCGAGTCCGGGACGGGGATGCAACTAATGAAAAACTGTTTTTT
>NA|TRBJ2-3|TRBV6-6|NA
CASSYSRAGTDTQYF
TGTGCCAGCAGTTACTCGCGTGCGGGCACAGATACGCAGTATTTT
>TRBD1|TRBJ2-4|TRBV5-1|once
CASSLGDRVAKNIQYF
TGCGCCAGCAGCTTGGGTGACAGGGTAGCCAAAAACATTCAGTACTTC
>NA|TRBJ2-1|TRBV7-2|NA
CASSLSADVYNEQFF
TGTGCCAGCAGCCTATCAGCGGACGTCTACAATGAGCAGTTCTTC
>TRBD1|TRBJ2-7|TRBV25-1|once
CASRGQPYEQYF
TGTGCCAGCAGGGGACAGCCATACGAGCAGTACTTC
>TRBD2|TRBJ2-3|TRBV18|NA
CASSPIGVQGGTDTQYF
TGTGCCAGCTCACCCATCGGCGTCCAGGGAGGGACAGATACGCAGTATTTT
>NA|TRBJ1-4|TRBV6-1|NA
CASKWGASNEKLFF
TGTGCCAGCAAGTGGGGGGCATCTAATGAAAAACTGTTTTTT
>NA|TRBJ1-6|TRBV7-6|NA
CASSWDSNSPLHF
TGTGCCAGCAGCTGGGACTCTAATTCACCCCTCCACTTT
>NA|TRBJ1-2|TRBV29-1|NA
CSVAPGGKDYGYTF
TGCAGCGTTGCACCGGGAGGAAAGGACTATGGCTACACCTTC
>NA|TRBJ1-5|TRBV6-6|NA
CASRTGTEGKRPQHF
TGTGCCAGCAGAACGGGGACGGAAGGTAAGAGGCCCCAGCATTTT
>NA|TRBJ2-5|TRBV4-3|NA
CASSQELAGAVETQYF
TGCGCCAGCAGCCAAGAGCTCGCGGGGGCCGTGGAGACCCAGTACTTC
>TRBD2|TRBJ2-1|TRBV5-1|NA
CASSFSGGFSYNEQFF
TGCGCCAGCAGCTTTAGCGGGGGGTTCTCCTACAATGAGCAGTTCTTC
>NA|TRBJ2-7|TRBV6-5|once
CASSPSAILSYEQYF
TGTGCCAGCAGTCCGTCGGCGATCCTCTCCTACGAGCAGTACTTC